The source of this TCR beta chain is a study of T-cell reconstitution after alpha-beta-depleted transplantation in children. The library targeted TCRbeta and was prepared with unique molecular identifiers. TCRdb re-analysed the PCR reads in MiXCR, keeping a single row per CDR3 protein. Of fewer than 750,000 distinct CDR3 sequences in the sample, about 21% were seen once. This CDR3 has 13 amino acids. V lost 4 bases and J lost 5, with 14 bases in between. Germline assignment: CDR1 GTSNPN and CDR2 SVGIG (reference sequence). This clonotype was observed a single time. What it binds is unknown. Points from the study as a whole: The study traced high day-60 TCRbeta diversity in some patients to surviving recipient T cells and thymic progenitors.

The starting material was PBMCs, mostly from graft donor cells, obtained 360 days after TCRalphabeta/CD19-depleted stem cell transplant. The V and J genes are TRBV30 and TRBJ1-1, with a possible D match to TRBD1 (5 bases). This receptor was taken from a boy less than two years old who had a stem cell transplant for acute myeloid leukemia, so the T cells may come from the graft donor. The CDR3 protein is CAWNKGAGTEAFF. The CDR3 DNA reads as TGTGCCTGGAATAAAGGGGCAGGGACTGAAGCTTTCTTT.